This TCR beta chain is drawn from a study of Graves' ophthalmopathy and Graves' hyperthyroidism. Overall study results and limits: With a specificity of 72.22% and a sensitivity of about 70%, the model predicted ophthalmopathy progression.

Germline CDR1 reads MDHEN; CDR2 reads SYDVKM. The V gene lost 2 bases and the J gene lost 1 base, with 5 bases spanning the gap. This CDR3 contains 13 residues. This clonotype was detected many times. As yet, its antigen is unknown. Amplified material comprised TCR beta CDR3 regions derived from RNA transcripts. HTBI primers served in a first-round RT-PCR, which a second-round multiplex PCR followed. Each CDR3 protein is one row after TCRdb ran MiXCR on the multiplex PCR reads. Seen here are 210,000 or so distinct CDR3 sequences, under 30% observed once, and the top ten hold about 8.2%. The rearrangement links TRBV28 to TRBJ2-5; the D is unclear. The sequenced sample consisted of peripheral blood. The TCR originated in a man in his forties or fifties with Graves' ophthalmopathy. The CDR3 protein is CASSLTFQETQYF. The DNA of the CDR3 is TGTGCCAGCAGTTTAACGTTCCAAGAGACCCAGTACTTC.